Listed below are T cell receptor beta chains from one sample, sequenced in a study of CXCR3-negative and CXCR3-positive naive CD8 T cells. Each CDR3 protein gets one entry in TCRdb, which reprocessed the 5' RACE reads and gives no DNA. The sample includes some 67,000 distinct CDR3 sequences. Sequenced sample: naive CXCR3- CD8+ T cells from blood. All receptors derive from a human donor in good health. Some clones in this sample may be carry-over from other donors' samples. Each CDR3 is given with its conserved first and last residue.

J,V,CDR3
TRBJ1-1,TRBV4-1,CASSQDMEGYTEAFF
TRBJ1-1,TRBV6-5,CASSYGFAVGTEAFF
TRBJ1-2,TRBV28,CASSLSSNPTGLGYTF
TRBJ1-2,TRBV12-3/TRBV12-4,CASSFSLVGLSNYGYTF
TRBJ2-7,TRBV28,CASSLYGGDSYEQYF
TRBJ2-5,TRBV23-1,CAIVGRADETQYF
TRBJ2-3,TRBV28,CASSLVPTRDFLTDTQYF
TRBJ1-4,TRBV7-9,CASSPPGGIGEKLFF
TRBJ2-3,TRBV4-1,CASSQVAGATDTQYF
TRBJ2-2,TRBV7-3,CASSRPEGAGELFF
TRBJ2-1,TRBV6-5,CASSRVPIGYNEQFF
TRBJ2-2,TRBV12-3/TRBV12-4,CASIPLSYTGELFF
TRBJ2-7,TRBV28,CASSPTATSYEQYF
TRBJ2-5,TRBV20-1,CSVREGETQYF
TRBJ2-7,TRBV4-1,CASSRGGFLLAGGYSYEQYF
TRBJ2-1,TRBV11-3,CASSPPSRKSYNEQFF
TRBJ2-7,TRBV12-3/TRBV12-4,CASRGFSSYEQYF
TRBJ1-1,TRBV19,CASSINQELMNTEAFF
TRBJ1-1,TRBV10-3,CAISDWQGRHTEAFF
TRBJ2-1,TRBV19,CASNNDDGTRNEQFF
TRBJ2-2,TRBV5-6,CASNIWTHNTGELFF
TRBJ2-3,TRBV28,CASSSITQADTQYF
TRBJ2-7,TRBV6-2/TRBV6-3,CASSSVSWPYEQYF
TRBJ2-1,TRBV7-7,CASSRSPPMAGSYNNGQFF
TRBJ2-1,TRBV5-1,CASSRPLGVSSSYNEQFF
TRBJ2-5,TRBV7-9,CASSSGFQETQYF
TRBJ2-7,TRBV12-3/TRBV12-4,CASSLAPAAYEQYF
TRBJ2-7,TRBV7-2,CASSPGLAGGQGEQYF
TRBJ2-5,TRBV7-9,CASSSRTAQETQYF
TRBJ2-1,TRBV6-5,CASSYSPGRVDNEQFF
TRBJ1-1,TRBV5-6,CASGRWWGLDRGRPEAFF
TRBJ2-1,TRBV7-8,CASSLVQWSGAINVNEQFF
TRBJ2-2,TRBV12-3/TRBV12-4,CASSSSGRDTGELFF
TRBJ2-5,TRBV12-3/TRBV12-4,CASSGGGQRQETQYF
TRBJ2-1,TRBV7-2,CASSDVRRSYNEQFF
TRBJ2-6,TRBV28,CASSYYRTSGSTGANVLTF
TRBJ1-1,TRBV6-2/TRBV6-3,CASSYSRRGDTEAFF
TRBJ2-1,TRBV29-1,CSVEEGLYNEQFF
TRBJ2-3,TRBV29-1,CSVEDPASGTQPSTDTQYF